This T cell receptor (beta chain) was documented in a study of vaccination and CD4 T cells after COVID-19. About this clonotype itself: Its antigen remains unidentified.

Treatment denoted: approximately nine-day PBMC culture with coronavirus spike peptide pools or control peptides (ViraFEST assay). The unexposed donor's CD4+ T cells were collected before the COVID-19 pandemic (2011-2018). The CDR3 is 17 residues long. V was shortened by 5 bases and J by 6 bases, with 25 bases between the two germline ends. The germline V gene has CDR1 SGHTA and CDR2 FQGNSA. Cultured CD4+ T cell DNA underwent sequencing with the Oncomine TCR Beta short-read assay. It was from cultured CD4+ T cells that genomic DNA was extracted. MiXCR was run by TCRdb on the PCR reads, yielding one entry per CDR3 protein. The table lists several thousand distinct CDR3 sequences, more than 25% of them singletons, with over 20% in the top ten.

Sequenced: CD4+ T cells from blood, cultured in vitro. This TCR was recovered from a human donor in good health. The V call is TRBV7-2, the J call TRBJ1-2; weak D call: TRBD1 (6 bases). CDR3 sequence reads: CASSRFSSDSRLNGYTF. For the CDR3, the DNA is TGTGCCAGCAGCCGCTTTAGTTCGGACAGTAGGCTCAATGGCTACACCTTC.